The 9 T cell receptor beta chains in this list originate from one sample, sequenced in a study of metastatic and nonmetastatic thyroid tumors. MiXCR was used by TCRdb to re-call the PCR reads. The sample holds about 82,000 clones, approximately 12% seen once. Each patient came to thyroid surgery without any prior treatment (of any kind). Sequenced sample: tumor tissue. These receptors were taken from a female donor with papillary thyroid cancer or a benign thyroid nodule (not recorded which). Some clones in this sample may be carry-over from other donors' samples.

Details on this clone: A single base separates this from a much larger clone, so it may be a read error. This rearrangement joins TRBV7-3 to TRBJ2-2, with D perhaps TRBD2 (6 bases). The CDR3 length is 17 residues. CDR1 is SGHTA and CDR2 is FQGTGA in the germline V gene. V was shortened by 4 bases and J by 7 bases, with 22 bases between the two germline ends. The CDR3 nucleotides are TGTGCCAGCAGCTCCTCCGCAGGGAGCTGGAGGGTCGGGGAGCTGTTTTTT. Translated, it gives CASSSSAGSWRVGELFF.

This clone was detected ten times or more. The chain uses TRBV5-5 and TRBJ2-7; 7 positions match TRBD1. Germline trimming cut 0 bases from V and 2 bases from J; bases unmatched to any gene: 2. The CDR3 totals 14 residues. Germline lookup yields CDR1 SGHKS and CDR2 YYEKEE (reference sequence). CDR3 bases: TGTGCCAGCAGCTTGGCGACAGGGCCCTACGAGCAGTACTTC. It yields the protein CASSLATGPYEQYF.

As concerns this clone: Mismatch with germline at one junction end may stem from a read error. J is TRBJ2-7 and V is TRBV11-2, with D unclear. The CDR3 sequence is 11 residues long. Germline assignment: CDR1 SGHAT and CDR2 FQNNGV. The chain's CDR3 is CSSSRTYEQYF. DNA of the CDR3: TGTTCCAGCTCTCGTACCTACGAGCAGTACTTC. The full variable domain, its missing parts supplied by reference TRBV11-2 and TRBJ2-7, is EAGVAQSPRYKIIEKRQSVAFWCNPISGHATLYWYQQILGQGPKLLIQFQNNGVVDDSQLPKDRFSAERLKGVDSTLKIQPAKLEDSAVYLCSSSRTYEQYFGPGTRLTVT.

This clone has ten or more counts. This sequence joins TRBV5-6 and TRBJ1-2; perhaps TRBD1 as D (6 bases). Germline lookup yields CDR1 SGHDT and CDR2 YYEEEE. The length of the CDR3 is 12 residues. V gave up 5 bases and J gave up 8 bases, with 13 bases separating them. The chain's CDR3 is CASSSGVLGYTF. DNA for the CDR3: TGTGCCAGCAGTTCAGGGGTTTTGGGCTACACCTTC.

As to this clone: A single base separates this from a much larger clone, so it may be a read error. The V and J genes are TRBV14 and TRBJ2-5; D remains ambiguous. The V end was cut by 2 bases, the J end by 1 base, with 14 bases between. The CDR3 runs to 16 residues. Germline assignment: CDR1 SGHDN and CDR2 FVKESK. The CDR3: CASSQCRLRIQETQYF. CDR3 bases: TGTGCCAGCAGCCAATGCCGATTGAGGATCCAAGAGACCCAGTACTTC.

This clone has ten or more counts. A much larger clone differs from this one at a single base, so this may be a read error. The chain couples TRBV28 to TRBJ2-7, with 13 bases lining up with TRBD2. The CDR3 has 17 amino acids. Germline CDR1 is MDHEN and CDR2 is SYDVKM. The CDR3 DNA reads TGTACCAGCAGTTCACCCCGGACTAGCGGGAGATGGGGCGAGCAGTACTTC. It encodes CTSSSPRTSGRWGEQYF.

As regards this clone: A read error may explain this, as a much larger clone is one base away. This rearrangement joins TRBV3-1 to TRBJ1-6; 7 positions agree with TRBD1. CDR1 and CDR2 from the germline V gene are LGHDT and YNNKEL (reference sequence). Losses at the gene ends were 1 base for V and 9 bases for J; bases not matched to a gene: 9. The length of the CDR3 is 16 residues. DNA of the CDR3: TGTGCCAGCAGCCAAGCTAAGACAGGGACCAGTTCACCCCTCCACTTT. As protein: CASSQAKTGTSSPLHF.

The V gene is TRBV3-1, the J gene TRBJ2-7; possible D gene TRBD2, 7 bases. V lost 5 bases to trimming and J lost 2 bases, with 19 bases between them. CDR3 size: 16 residues. Germline V CDR1 and CDR2: LGHDT, YNNKEL (reference sequence). The CDR3 DNA is TGTGCCAGCAGCAGGGGGGGATCGGGAGGACCCTACGAGCAGTACTTC. It yields the protein CASSRGGSGGPYEQYF.

This clone was recorded many times. The chain couples TRBV20-1 to TRBJ2-5; TRBD2 matches 7 bases. The CDR3 has 17 amino acids. The trim removed 6 bases at V and 0 bases at J, leaving 16 bases unmatched. Germline values: CDR1 DFQATT, CDR2 SNEGSKA (reference sequence). The CDR3 region has the DNA TGCAGTGCGACACGACCTGGGGGGGGGTTGTACCAAGAGACCCAGTACTTC. This sequence encodes CSATRPGGGLYQETQYF.